Below, one TCR beta chain is given with its context. Its antigen is still unknown. Trimming removed 3 bases from V and 0 bases from J, with 7 bases in between. The germline V gene encodes CDR1 SGHTA and CDR2 FQGTGA. The CDR3 loop spans 14 amino acids. Profiling relied on immunoSEQ multiplex PCR, and the TCRdb table lists in-frame clones only, not all of them. The sample consists of roughly 16,000 clones, about 80% of them appearing once. Every one of the patients relapsed after autologous stem cell transplantation (brentuximab vedotin exposure was variable). This sample was included in a study of PD-1 blockade in classical Hodgkin lymphoma. Study-wide results and caveats: According to reports, newly diagnosed patients had lower baseline TCR diversity than healthy donors, and relapsed/refractory patients had lower baseline TCR diversity still.

The sequences come from peripheral blood mononuclear cells (PBMCs), collected before the second cycle of nivolumab. V usage is TRBV7-3 and J usage is TRBJ2-3, with D unclear. The sequence derives from a human donor with classical Hodgkin lymphoma. CDR3 nucleotide sequence: TGTGCCAGCAGCTTGCAGAGTAGCACAGATACGCAGTATTTT. This encodes CASSLQSSTDTQYF.